This paragraph reports one T cell receptor beta chain. No antigen is known for it. This entry is derived from a study of T cells after yellow fever vaccination. Study-wide context: Preparation of fractions with low cell numbers was performed using SMART-Seq v4 Ultra Low Input.

This CDR3 contains 13 residues. The V gene lost 0 bases and the J gene lost 10 bases, with 10 bases spanning the gap. CDR1 is SGHAT, CDR2 FQNNGV, per germline. Template-switching 5'RACE yielded the TCR cDNA; a universal primer site and UMIs were added in the process. TCRdb reprocessed the 5' RACE reads with MiXCR, giving one entry per CDR3 protein. The data contain a few hundred thousand distinct CDR3 sequences, about 4% of them singletons. Study-level points and caveats: The bulk population could contribute abundant contaminating clonotypes to FACS-sorted repertoires. CD4 and CD8 compartments shared a small share of clonotypes, likely from convergent recombination.

The specimen was PBMCs, collected 5 days after the yellow fever booster vaccination. This receptor was taken from a man aged 18 to 29 who received the YFV17D yellow fever vaccine. V usage is TRBV11-2 and J usage is TRBJ2-1; D remains ambiguous. The CDR3 DNA reads TGTGCCAGCAGCTTAGATTTTTGGGCCGAGCAGTTCTTC. Translated, it gives CASSLDFWAEQFF.